One sample yielded the 20 T cell receptor beta chains listed below, sequenced in a study of T cell changes during pregnancy in multiple sclerosis. The repertoire was sequenced with immunoSEQ multiplex PCR; TCRdb's copy has only in-frame clones and lacks some. The data contain roughly 50,000 clones, 90% to 95% of them singletons. The specimen comprised CD8+ T cells from peripheral blood mononuclear cells, sampled in the third trimester of pregnancy. These receptors were taken from a female donor with multiple sclerosis, enrolled in a pregnancy study.

Remarks on this clone: This is likely a read error, given that the CDR3 carries no conserved phenylalanine or tryptophan at its end. It is unclear where the CDR3 begins or ends on the DNA, so no DNA is shown, and the CDR3 is as TCRdb lists it. CDR3: CASSPGTGGI. This chain joins TRBV6-1 and TRBJ1-4; no check of the table's D call, TRBD1, against the DNA was made. The CDR3 region is 10 residues in length, termini included. The germline V gene encodes CDR1 MNHNS and CDR2 SASEGT.

As DNA, the CDR3 is TGTGCCAGCAGTTTGACGGGCAATGAGCAGTTCTTC. This translates into CASSLTGNEQFF. J is TRBJ2-1 and V is TRBV27; D is ambiguous. Deletions cut 3 bases from V and 6 bases from J, with 6 bases between. The CDR3 sequence is 12 residues long. Germline CDR1 and CDR2: MNHEY and SMNVEV (reference sequence).

The rearrangement joins TRBV7-6 to TRBJ1-1, with D hard to call. There are 16 residues in the CDR3. Trimming took 0 bases from V and 2 from J, leaving 13 bases between them. Germline CDR1 reads SGHVS; CDR2 reads FNYEAQ. The CDR3 here is CASSLALGERNTEAFF. The CDR3 bases are TGTGCCAGCAGCTTAGCGCTCGGGGAACGTAACACTGAAGCTTTCTTT.

The rearrangement joins TRBV7-9 to TRBJ2-5, with D uncertain. This CDR3 is built from 15 residues. V was cut by 5 bases and J by 2 bases, with 15 bases left in between. CDR1 is SEHNR, CDR2 FQNEAQ, per germline (reference sequence). CDR3 sequence: CASSTSVGWQETQYF. The CDR3 DNA sequence: TGTGCCAGCAGCACCTCGGTGGGCTGGCAAGAGACCCAGTACTTC.

This chain links TRBV4-1 with TRBJ2-1; 7 bases match TRBD1. V shed 4 bases and J 10 bases; nucleotides not matched to a gene: 13. CDR3 size: 15 residues. Per germline, CDR1 MGHRA and CDR2 YSYEKL. CDR3 DNA: TGCGCCAGCAGCCCCGGGACAGCCCTCCTTGGGGAGCAGTTCTTC. It specifies CASSPGTALLGEQFF.

The chain couples TRBV5-1 to TRBJ1-5, with TRBD1 matching over 8 bases. Germline trimming cut 0 bases from V and 6 bases from J; bases unmatched to any gene: 8. The CDR3 extends over 16 amino acids. CDR1 is SGHRS and CDR2 is YFSETQ in the germline V gene. Here the CDR3 reads CASSLGTGNIFQPQHF. For the CDR3, the DNA is TGCGCCAGCAGCTTGGGGACAGGGAATATTTTTCAGCCCCAGCATTTT.

The J gene is TRBJ1-2, the V gene TRBV27; the match to TRBD1 covers 9 bases. Trimming at V came to 2 bases and at J to 4 bases, leaving 5 bases not matched to a gene. Germline V gives CDR1 MNHEY, CDR2 SMNVEV (reference sequence). The CDR3 has 15 residues. The CDR3 DNA is TGTGCCAGCAGTTTAATACAGGGGGCTAGCTATGGCTACACCTTC. Protein sequence: CASSLIQGASYGYTF.

The chain couples TRBV12-5 to TRBJ2-1; 14 bases are shared with TRBD2. The CDR3 runs 15 residues. CDR1 is LGHNT, CDR2 FRNRAP, per germline. The V and J ends lost 6 bases and 9 bases, in that order; junction bases with no gene match: 7. Written as DNA, the CDR3 is TGTGCTAGTGGGACGGGACTAGCGGGAGATCGTGAGCAGTTCTTC. Its translation is CASGTGLAGDREQFF.

The chain has TRBV7-2 and TRBJ2-3; possibly TRBD1 for D (6 bases). The CDR3 has 16 residues. Germline-derived CDR1 and CDR2 are SGHTA and FQGNSA. V shed 5 bases and J shed 2 bases, with 17 bases lying between them. CDR3 residues: CASSTGRGGYTDTQYF. DNA for the CDR3: TGTGCCAGCAGCACCGGCCGAGGGGGTTACACAGATACGCAGTATTTT.

The chain's CDR3 is CASSVGVGLAGGPSGTQYF. The CDR3 DNA follows: TGTGCCAGCAGCGTAGGGGTGGGACTAGCGGGAGGCCCAAGTGGGACCCAGTACTTC. The V call is TRBV9, the J call TRBJ2-5, with 15 bases that match TRBD2. Losses at the gene ends were 0 bases for V and 7 bases for J; bases not matched to a gene: 13. From germline, CDR1 is SGDLS and CDR2 YYNGEE. The CDR3 is 19 amino acids.

This clone was observed once. This specimen includes other DNA sequences encoding the same CDR3. The CDR3 spells CASSPTGYYEQYF. The CDR3 coding sequence is TGTGCCAGCAGCCCGACAGGGTACTACGAGCAGTACTTC. The chain employs TRBV27 and TRBJ2-7; 7 positions agree with TRBD1. The germline V gene encodes CDR1 MNHEY and CDR2 SMNVEV (reference sequence). The trim removed 6 bases at V and 3 bases at J, leaving 5 bases unmatched. The CDR3 contains 13 residues.

The chain recombines TRBV12-5 with TRBJ2-3; TRBD2 aligns across 7 bases. V trimming: 7 bases; J trimming: 4 bases; junction bases outside the gene matches: 11. Germline CDR1 and CDR2: LGHNT and FRNRAP. This CDR3 has 15 residues. The CDR3 DNA follows: TGTGCTAGTGAGACGCGCGGGAGCCCGTCAGATACGCAGTATTTT. It codes for CASETRGSPSDTQYF.

V gene TRBV7-9 combines with J gene TRBJ2-1; D remains unclear. The ends were cut back, 1 base at V and 8 bases at J, with 6 bases in the middle. The CDR3 contains 12 residues. Germline CDR1 is SEHNR and CDR2 is FQNEAQ (reference sequence). CDR3 in DNA: TGTGCCAGCAGCTTAGGAGGTTATGAGCAGTTCTTC. It specifies CASSLGGYEQFF.

This chain connects TRBV7-6 to TRBJ2-2; TRBD1 matches 7 bases. Trimming took 5 bases from V and 5 from J; bases not matched to a gene: 11. This CDR3 is 16 amino acids long. Looked up from germline, CDR1 is SGHVS and CDR2 is FNYEAQ. CDR3 bases: TGTGCCAGCAGCCCCTCGCCGGGACAGAGAACCGGGGAGCTGTTTTTT. It specifies CASSPSPGQRTGELFF.

The chain is built from TRBV5-1 and TRBJ2-5; D uncertain. V dropped 0 bases and J dropped 4 bases, with 4 bases sitting between them. The CDR3 extends over 12 amino acids. Germline CDR1 SGHRS, CDR2 YFSETQ. In DNA, the CDR3 is TGCGCCAGCAGCTTGGCGCGAGAGACCCAGTACTTC. Residues: CASSLARETQYF.

The chain recombines TRBV7-9 with TRBJ1-1; tentatively, D is TRBD1 (5 bases). The V gene's germline CDR1 is SEHNR and CDR2 FQNEAQ (reference sequence). Deletions cut 4 bases from V and 0 bases from J, with 15 bases between. This CDR3 region has 16 residues. This chain's CDR3 is CASSSPIGGMNTEAFF. The DNA for the CDR3 is TGTGCCAGCAGCTCCCCAATTGGGGGGATGAACACTGAAGCTTTCTTT. The whole variable domain, filled in from reference TRBV7-9 and TRBJ1-1, reads DTGVSQNPRHKITKRGQNVTFRCDPISEHNRLYWYRQTLGQGPEFLTYFQNEAQLEKSRLLSDRFSAERPKGSFSTLEIQRTEQGDSAMYLCASSSPIGGMNTEAFFGQGTRLTVV.

Notes on this clone: The junction differs from germline at one of its ends, possibly a read error. The rearrangement joins TRBV30 to TRBJ2-2, with a possible D match to TRBD2 (6 bases). The CDR3 has 14 amino acids. The germline V gene encodes CDR1 GTSNPN and CDR2 SVGIG (reference sequence). The CDR3 DNA reads as TGTGCCCGGAGGGCAGGTTTGAACACCGGGGAGCTGTTTTTT. Its translation is CARRAGLNTGELFF.

The chain has TRBV5-4 and TRBJ2-7; 7 bases align to TRBD1. Germline V gene lookup returns CDR1 SGHNT and CDR2 YYREEE (reference sequence). The CDR3 has 14 amino acids. After removal of 3 bases from V and 2 bases from J, the junction contained 5 bases not matched to a gene. The CDR3 DNA reads TGTGCCAGCAGCTCCCGGGGACAGACCTACGAGCAGTACTTC. Translated, it gives CASSSRGQTYEQYF.

The chain joins TRBV5-5 to TRBJ2-1; 9 bases match TRBD2. The V segment lost 2 bases and the J segment 3 bases; nucleotides outside the gene matches: 12. The CDR3 length is 18 residues. CDR1 and CDR2 (germline): SGHKS, YYEKEE (reference sequence). The CDR3 nucleotides are TGTGCCAGCAGCTTCACGACTAGCGGTAACCCCTGCTACAATGAGCAGTTCTTC. Protein: CASSFTTSGNPCYNEQFF. Variable domain in full (rest from reference TRBV5-5 and TRBJ2-1): DAGVTQSPTHLIKTRGQQVTLRCSPISGHKSVSWYQQVLGQGPQFIFQYYEKEERGRGNFPDRFSARQFPNYSSELNVNALLLGDSALYLCASSFTTSGNPCYNEQFFGPGTRLTVL.

The chain links TRBV5-1 to TRBJ2-1; TRBD2 matches 7 bases. The CDR3 is 16 amino acids. V shed 6 bases, J shed 3 bases, and the junction held 12 bases outside the gene matches. CDR1 is SGHRS, CDR2 YFSETQ, per germline. Here the CDR3 DNA reads TGCGCCAGCAATGAGGGTCAGGGAGGGAGCTACAATGAGCAGTTCTTC. It yields the protein CASNEGQGGSYNEQFF. Complete variable domain (other parts from reference TRBV5-1 and TRBJ2-1): KAGVTQTPRYLIKTRGQQVTLSCSPISGHRSVSWYQQTPGQGLQFLFEYFSETQRNKGNFPGRFSGRQFSNSRSEMNVSTLELGDSALYLCASNEGQGGSYNEQFFGPGTRLTVL.